Each of the 3 T cell receptor beta chains below was sequenced from the same sample in a study of T cells in Graves' hyperthyroidism and ophthalmopathy. Authors of the study amplified TCR beta CDR3 regions from RNA transcripts. TCR CDR3 underwent first-round RT-PCR with the HTBI primer set. TCRdb processed the multiplex PCR reads anew with MiXCR; each CDR3 protein has one entry. The sample lists roughly 170,000 distinct CDR3 sequences, about a sixth occurring once. The material sequenced was blood. The receptors stem from a woman in her fifties or sixties with Graves' hyperthyroidism.

This clonotype was found many times. J is TRBJ2-2 and V is TRBV28; D is undetermined. Trimming pared 5 bases from V and 8 bases from J, leaving 9 bases between. Germline V lookup: CDR1 MDHEN, CDR2 SYDVKM. The length of the CDR3 is 12 residues. The CDR3 sequence is CASSTTLGELFF. The CDR3, as DNA: TGTGCCAGCAGTACCACCTTAGGGGAGCTGTTTTTT.

The chain is built from TRBV20-1 and TRBJ2-1, with 7 bases identical to TRBD1. The CDR3 is 20 residues long. Looked up from germline, CDR1 is DFQATT and CDR2 is SNEGSKA (reference sequence). The trim removed 5 bases at V and 0 bases at J, leaving 22 bases unmatched. CDR3 in amino acids: CSAVAVLLYRGSSSYNEQFF. CDR3 DNA: TGCAGTGCTGTCGCAGTGTTGTTGTACAGGGGCTCGAGCTCCTACAATGAGCAGTTCTTC.

This clonotype occurred many times. This rearrangement joins TRBV24-1 to TRBJ2-3, with TRBD1 identical over 7 bases. The CDR3 contains 14 residues. Germline V gives CDR1 KGHDR, CDR2 SFDVKD. Trimming at V came to 9 bases and at J to 3 bases, leaving 8 bases not matched to a gene. The CDR3 region has the DNA TGTGCCACCCATACAGGGGTGCGGACAGATACGCAGTATTTT. It encodes CATHTGVRTDTQYF.